This T cell receptor (beta chain) was documented in a study of human T cells and chemical hapten exposure. Study summary: Across samples, TCR yields varied, mostly owing to small differences in pooled library volumes.

Whole-study results and caveats: DPC sensitization did not alter TCRs above 1 in 1000 frequency.

This clonotype was found many times. Its antigen is as yet unknown. The time point here: patch test 2, 6 weeks after DPC sensitization. Treatment meaning: therapeutic diphenylcyclopropenone sensitization with weekly scalp DPC. Suited to DPC and affected by alopecia, the donors ranged from 18 to 70 years old. Total RNA was isolated from unfractionated whole blood. Via MiXCR, TCRdb re-called the RACE reads, giving one row per CDR3 protein. The profile covers about 40,000 distinct CDR3 sequences, with roughly 3.3% appearing a single time and about 6.2% taken by the ten largest. Germline CDR1 SGHTA, CDR2 FQGNSA. V lost 3 bases, J lost 6 bases, and 15 bases lay in between. This CDR3 spans 14 amino acids.

The source of this sequence is a man aged 35-49 years with alopecia areata. Some clones in this sample may be carry-over from other donors' samples. The chain uses TRBV7-2 and TRBJ2-7; D not certain. The source was whole blood, collected in connection with sensitization to the hapten diphenylcyclopropenone (DPC). The CDR3 nucleotides read TGTGCCAGCAGCTTTATGACTCCTCCCGGCGAGCAGTACTTC. It translates to CASSFMTPPGEQYF.